A selection of T cell receptor beta chains follows, all from one sample in a study of T cells expressing NK-cell markers. TCRdb re-analyzed the 5' RACE reads; it lists each CDR3 protein once, without DNA. Recorded for this sample: 250,000 to 300,000 distinct CDR3 sequences. The sample consisted of blood T cells: a sorted CD56 or NKG2C T cell subset, CD4+ or CD8+ T cells, or bulk PBMC T cells (not recorded which). The receptor source for this set is a woman aged 18-70 years in good health. CDR3s include the opening cysteine and the closing phenylalanine or tryptophan.

TRBJ2-5 | TRBV10-3 | CAITAGQETQYF
TRBJ2-3 | TRBV28 | CASTLYSGLAGIVDTQYF
TRBJ2-1 | TRBV4-3 | CASSRSSGASYNEQFF
TRBJ1-5 | TRBV27 | CASSYSAGDSNQPQHF
TRBJ2-1 | TRBV7-3 | CASSLTISGYNEQFF
TRBJ2-3 | TRBV12-3/TRBV12-4 | CASRMDLRPTDTQYF
TRBJ1-1 | TRBV20-1 | CSARGPINTEAFF
TRBJ2-2 | TRBV2 | CASIFAGLADPNTGELFF
TRBJ1-4 | TRBV3-1 | CASTAPSEKLFF
TRBJ2-1 | TRBV19 | CASSLEGARYNEQFF
TRBJ2-6 | TRBV12-3/TRBV12-4 | CASSLRQSSLSGANVLTF
TRBJ1-2 | TRBV7-2 | CASSLGPQAYGYTF
TRBJ2-1 | TRBV27 | CASSFIAGRANEQFF
TRBJ1-2 | TRBV27 | CASSPNHRALWGYTF
TRBJ2-7 | TRBV4-2 | CASSRGTSGRENYEQYF
TRBJ2-1 | TRBV20-1 | CSASVGGAPYNEQFF
TRBJ1-2 | TRBV30 | CAWYTTGGGYTF
TRBJ2-1 | TRBV24-1 | CATSDPYTESSREFYNEQFF
TRBJ2-2 | TRBV12-3/TRBV12-4 | CASRGLAANTWELFF
TRBJ2-5 | TRBV11-2 | CASSLYLAGEAETQYF
TRBJ2-7 | TRBV30 | CAWSGAGAPSYEQYF
TRBJ1-4 | TRBV5-1 | CASSFAGQGNEKLFF
TRBJ2-2 | TRBV3-1 | CASSQEPGVRTGELFF
TRBJ2-3 | TRBV10-3 | CAISGGLRDTDTQYF
TRBJ1-5 | TRBV18 | CASSPERGDGTQHF
TRBJ2-7 | TRBV3-1 | CASSPGAGTYEQYF
TRBJ2-7 | TRBV7-2 | CASSLGLTGTEQYF
TRBJ2-1 | TRBV10-3 | CATATGDLINEQFF
TRBJ2-1 | TRBV5-6 | CASSPVKGRSYNEQFF
TRBJ1-1 | TRBV11-2 | CASSLAQQINTEAFF
TRBJ2-1 | TRBV20-1 | CSARGETGYNEQFF
TRBJ2-7 | TRBV10-3 | CAISGTGPPYEQYF
TRBJ2-7 | TRBV18 | CASSPPSRLGGQHEQYF
TRBJ2-1 | TRBV12-3/TRBV12-4 | CASSPMKGGFYNEQFF
TRBJ2-7 | TRBV7-8 | CASSLGTSGRTYEQYF
TRBJ1-6 | TRBV7-8 | CASSLVENSPLHF
TRBJ2-3 | TRBV7-9 | CASAGPPDTQYF
TRBJ2-1 | TRBV3-1 | CASSQGAHSPADEQFF
TRBJ2-2 | TRBV10-2 | CASSTGTNTGELFF
TRBJ1-6 | TRBV2 | CASSEARQGSHSPLHF
TRBJ2-1 | TRBV12-3/TRBV12-4 | CASSAGVHGGGEQFF
TRBJ1-1 | TRBV5-4 | CASSLFSPQGADTEAFF
TRBJ2-3 | TRBV5-4 | CASSRTSGVSTDTQYF
TRBJ2-1 | TRBV7-3 | CASSLRLATNEQFF
TRBJ2-7 | TRBV12-3/TRBV12-4 | CASILMDGASEQYF
TRBJ2-3 | TRBV5-1 | CASSLSSGGRTDTQYF
TRBJ1-5 | TRBV7-2 | CASSLLPSSNQPQHF
TRBJ2-4 | TRBV7-2 | CASSLSGAQAGDIQYF
TRBJ1-1 | TRBV7-6 | CASSEQTGGLPEAFF
TRBJ2-7 | TRBV28 | CASGLFTKVALEQYF
TRBJ2-5 | TRBV9 | CASSATGTGEKETQYF
TRBJ2-3 | TRBV4-3 | CASSQDWGASVGDTQYF
TRBJ2-1 | TRBV6-2/TRBV6-3 | CASTDVKTGGNEQFF
TRBJ2-2 | TRBV3-1 | CASSQRGADTGELFF
TRBJ1-5 | TRBV3-1 | CASSQDHSNQPQHF